This T cell receptor beta chain was sequenced for a study of OX40 agonist ivuxolimab in advanced cancers. A note on the overall study: The costimulatory receptor OX40 (CD134) was targeted by ivuxolimab, a fully human IgG2 agonistic monoclonal antibody. Among the 50 to 55 dose-escalation patients, 19 had hepatocellular carcinoma, approximately 15 melanoma, 9 renal cell carcinoma and 9 head and neck cancer. Peripheral TCRbeta sequencing was intended to test whether TCR sequence diversity was altered and clonal T-cell expansion was caused by ivuxolimab. The paper reports the monotherapy dose-escalation portion (N = 52 patients) of the phase I ivuxolimab trial. Intravenous ivuxolimab was administered to patients every 2 weeks at six dose levels: 0.01, 0.1, 0.3, 1.5, 3 and 10 mg/kg. Partial responses were achieved by three dose-escalation patients, of whom one had hepatocellular carcinoma and two had cutaneous melanoma. Prior anti-PD-1, anti-PD-L1 or anti-CTLA-4 therapy was permitted, and 30% to 50% of dose-escalation patients had received checkpoint inhibitors. In the dose-escalation cohort, approximately 82% of patients were male, and the mean age was around 60 years, with a range of roughly 20 to 80.

To sequence the TCRbeta CDR3 region, genomic DNA was isolated from the sorted cells. TCRbeta CDR3 regions were sequenced using the immunoSEQ Assay. TCRdb took over this immuneACCESS table, retaining in-frame rearrangements with V and J assigned. Such tables are incomplete; in checked studies, under half of the missing clones stem from an unresolved V gene, and the remainder is unexplained. The sample has 40,000 to 55,000 clones on record, 85% to 95% of them singletons. Around 26% of the sample goes to the ten largest clones. Points on this clone: The target of this receptor is not known. Base qualities were left out, and no much larger clone turns up one base away.

The trial excluded patients who had a history of autoimmune disease or who were on systemic immunosuppression. Peripheral blood for TCR sequencing was collected from all dose cohorts at baseline, on cycle 4 day 1, and on cycle 7 day 1. The samples were drawn from a first-in-human, open-label, multicenter phase I dose-escalation trial of ivuxolimab. Adults with locally advanced or metastatic head and neck squamous cell, hepatocellular, melanoma or renal cell carcinoma were enrolled in the trial. CD4+ and CD8+ T cells were sorted separately from peripheral blood before TCR sequencing. Here is what the overall study found, with its caveats: On average, CD8+ T cells showed more expanded clones than CD4+ T cells after ivuxolimab. Partial responders in the 0.1-3.0 mg/kg groups had among the lowest normalized peripheral clonal expansion, especially among CD8+ T cells. Antigen specificity was not determined for the clonally expanded peripheral T cells. Low levels of normalized T-cell clonal expansion were also seen in some patients who did not respond. At doses of 0.1 to 3.0 mg/kg, clonal expansion of both CD4+ and CD8+ T cells in blood was seen between baseline and week 6.

The germline V gene gives CDR1 as LGHNA and CDR2 as YSLEER. V loses 4 bases of germline sequence and J loses 0 bases, and the interval between the two ends is 9 bases. The CDR3 spans 15 residues, from the cysteine through the phenylalanine. The entry retains the CDR3 DNA only, 45 bases that are in frame from base 1. This chain joins TRBV4-3 to TRBJ2-2; TRBD2 could be the D gene, as 5 bases match. The sequence was obtained from an adult with an advanced solid tumor such as melanoma, head and neck, liver or kidney cancer. This material consisted of CD4+ or CD8+ T cells sorted from blood, taken in a trial of the OX40 agonist ivuxolimab. The CDR3 reads CASSLGAANTGELFF. The sequenced DNA is TGCGCCAGCAGCCTCGGAGCGGCGAACACCGGGGAGCTGTTTTTT.